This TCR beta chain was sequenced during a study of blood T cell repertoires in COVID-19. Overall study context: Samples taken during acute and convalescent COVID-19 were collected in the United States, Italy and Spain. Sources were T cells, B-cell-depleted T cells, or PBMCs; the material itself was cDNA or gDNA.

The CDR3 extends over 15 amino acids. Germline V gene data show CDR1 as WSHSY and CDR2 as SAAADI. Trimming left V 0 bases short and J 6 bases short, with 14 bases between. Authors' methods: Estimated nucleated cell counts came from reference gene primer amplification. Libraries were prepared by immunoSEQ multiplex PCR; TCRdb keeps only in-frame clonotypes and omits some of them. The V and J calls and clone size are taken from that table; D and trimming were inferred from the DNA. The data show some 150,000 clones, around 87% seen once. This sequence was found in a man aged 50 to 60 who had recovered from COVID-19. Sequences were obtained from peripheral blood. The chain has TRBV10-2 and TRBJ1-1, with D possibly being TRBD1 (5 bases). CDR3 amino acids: CASSESFGGWAEAFF. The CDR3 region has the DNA TGCGCCAGCAGTGAGTCGTTTGGGGGGTGGGCTGAAGCTTTCTTT.